Below, one T cell receptor beta chain is given with its context. Its target is unknown. Germline-derived CDR1 and CDR2 are MDHEN and SYDVKM. This CDR3 contains 15 residues. V shed 3 bases and J shed 6 bases, with 17 bases lying between them. The record originates from a study of cytomegalovirus exposure and HLA in healthy donors. The PCR ran on 60 Vbeta and 13 Jbeta primers. This table comes from immunoSEQ multiplex PCR, and its TCRdb copy is limited to in-frame clones, with some not included. This table holds more than 110,000 clones, around 72% found once. General study findings and limits: Researchers counted 164 TCR beta chains as cytomegalovirus-associated. Per a prior analysis, the majority of TCR beta V segments were productive roughly 87% or roughly 30% of the time. The number of N-insertions in an Asian-associated ancestry cluster was reportedly below the approximately 600-donor mean in a later analysis.

The chain joins TRBV28 to TRBJ1-2; D gene ambiguous. Sequenced sample: PBMCs. This TCR derives from a woman aged 40-49 years in good health and CMV-seronegative. Here the CDR3 reads CASSLGGFQGNGYTF. The DNA for the CDR3 is TGTGCCAGCAGTTTGGGAGGGTTTCAAGGGAATGGCTACACCTTC.